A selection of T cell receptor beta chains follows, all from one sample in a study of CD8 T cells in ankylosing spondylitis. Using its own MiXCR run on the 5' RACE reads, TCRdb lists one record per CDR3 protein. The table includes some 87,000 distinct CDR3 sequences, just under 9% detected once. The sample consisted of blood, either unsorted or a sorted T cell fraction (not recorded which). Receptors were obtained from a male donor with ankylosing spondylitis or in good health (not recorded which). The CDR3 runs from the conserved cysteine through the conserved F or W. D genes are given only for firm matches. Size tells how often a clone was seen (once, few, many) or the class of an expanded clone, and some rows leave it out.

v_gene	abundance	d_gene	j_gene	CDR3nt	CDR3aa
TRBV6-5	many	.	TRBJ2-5	TGTGCCAGCAGTTACCAGGGATTGCGGCAAGAGACCCAGTACTTC	CASSYQGLRQETQYF
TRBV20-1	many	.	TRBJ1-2	TGCAGTGCTAGCCGGGACTATGGCTACACCTTC	CSASRDYGYTF
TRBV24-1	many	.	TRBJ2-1	TGTGCCACCAGTGATTTGGGTAGGGGGGACCACAATGAGCAGTTCTTC	CATSDLGRGDHNEQFF
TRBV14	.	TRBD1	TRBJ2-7	TGTGCCAGCAGCCAGCAGGGGGTAAGCGAGCAGTACTTC	CASSQQGVSEQYF
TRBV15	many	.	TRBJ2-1	TGTGCCACCAGCCCCTTGAGTAGCGGATACAATGAGCAGTTCTTC	CATSPLSSGYNEQFF
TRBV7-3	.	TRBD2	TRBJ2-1	TGTGCCAGCAGCTTAATTCCTAGCGGGGGATACAATGAGCAGTTCTTC	CASSLIPSGGYNEQFF
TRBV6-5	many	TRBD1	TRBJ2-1	TGTGCCAGCAGTTACACTACGAGACAGGGTCCCTACAATGAGCAGTTCTTC	CASSYTTRQGPYNEQFF
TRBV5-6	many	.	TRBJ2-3	TGTGCCAGCAGCTTACAAGGGGCGGTAGATACGCAGTATTTT	CASSLQGAVDTQYF
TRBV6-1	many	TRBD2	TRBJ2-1	TGTGCCAGCAGAACCACCGGGACTAGCGGGGGGGCCGCGCAGTTCTTC	CASRTTGTSGGAAQFF
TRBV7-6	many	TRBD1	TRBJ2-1	TGTGCCAGCAGACCTTTTCGGGACAGGGACAGTGAGCAGTTCTTC	CASRPFRDRDSEQFF
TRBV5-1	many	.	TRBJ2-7	TGCGCCAGCAGCCCCGGTGGAGGACTATACTACGAGCAGTACTTC	CASSPGGGLYYEQYF
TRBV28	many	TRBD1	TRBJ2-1	TGTGCCAGCAGTGCCTACAGGGGCCCCTACAATGAGCAGTTCTTC	CASSAYRGPYNEQFF
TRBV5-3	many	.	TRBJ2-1	TGTGCCAGGTTTTTTACCCAGGGGAGCTCCTACAATGAGCAGTTCTTC	CARFFTQGSSYNEQFF
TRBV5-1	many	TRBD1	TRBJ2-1	TGCGCCAGCAGCTTGAGGGACAGGGGGGAGAATGAGCAGTTCTTC	CASSLRDRGENEQFF
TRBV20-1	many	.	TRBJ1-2	TGCAGTGCTAGAGATTCAACGGGTCTGGAGGGCTACACCTTC	CSARDSTGLEGYTF
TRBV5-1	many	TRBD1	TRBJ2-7	TGCGCCAGCAATCACGGGGACAGGTCTCTGGGATACGAGCAGTACTTC	CASNHGDRSLGYEQYF
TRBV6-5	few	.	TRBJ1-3	TGTGCCAGCAGTTACGCAGGGGATTCGGGAAACACCATATATTTT	CASSYAGDSGNTIYF
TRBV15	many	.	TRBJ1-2	TGTGCCACCAGCAGTTACGGACAGACTTCTAACTATGGCTACACCTTC	CATSSYGQTSNYGYTF
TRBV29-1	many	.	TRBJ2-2	TGCAGCGTTGTAGACACCGGGGAGCTGTTTTTT	CSVVDTGELFF
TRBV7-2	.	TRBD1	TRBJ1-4	TGTGCCAGCAGACCACAGGGGCAGGAATACGAAAAACTGTTTTTT	CASRPQGQEYEKLFF
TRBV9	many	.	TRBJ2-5	TGTGCCAGCAGCCCCTCCCTCACTCGGGAGGAGACCCAGTACTTC	CASSPSLTREETQYF
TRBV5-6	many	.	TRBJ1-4	TGTGCCAGCAGCTTGGTAGGTTCGAAACTGTTTTTT	CASSLVGSKLFF
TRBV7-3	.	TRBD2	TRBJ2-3	TGTGCCAGCAGCCCAGGGCGGGGGGGCGTGTCAGATACGCAGTATTTT	CASSPGRGGVSDTQYF
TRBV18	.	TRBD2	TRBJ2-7	TGTGCCAGCTCATTCACCGGGACTAGCGCGGCCGAGCAGTACTTC	CASSFTGTSAAEQYF
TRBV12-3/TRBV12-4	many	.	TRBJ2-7	TGTGCCAGCAACTATGGTGGTCAATACGAGCAGTACTTC	CASNYGGQYEQYF
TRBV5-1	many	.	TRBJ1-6	TGCGCCAGCGCCGAACAGGGAGTTAATTCACCCCTCCACTTT	CASAEQGVNSPLHF
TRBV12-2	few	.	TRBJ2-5	TGTGCAAACAGGGGTGGAGAGACCCAGTACTTC	CANRGGETQYF
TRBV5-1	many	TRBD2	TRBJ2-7	TGCGCCAGCAGCTTTCTAGCGGGGTTCGAGCAGTACTTC	CASSFLAGFEQYF
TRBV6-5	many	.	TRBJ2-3	TGTGCCAGCAGTCCGGACGCCAACACAGATACGCAGTATTTT	CASSPDANTDTQYF
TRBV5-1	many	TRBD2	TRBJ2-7	TGCGCCAGCAGCTTAAGCGGGGGGCACTCCTACGAGCAGTACTTC	CASSLSGGHSYEQYF